This T cell receptor beta chain was profiled in a study of cytomegalovirus exposure and HLA in healthy donors. Sequenced by immunoSEQ multiplex PCR; TCRdb stores in-frame clones only, minus some. The sample lists 75,000 to 90,000 clones, 90% to 96% occurring once. Study-wide points: According to a later analysis, TCR clusters from the first cohort tended to co-occur in the roughly 130 validation repertoires.

With regard to this clone: The antigen is undetermined.

Germline CDR1 is WNHNN and CDR2 is SYGVQD (reference sequence). Losses at the gene ends were 5 bases for V and 5 bases for J; bases not matched to a gene: 6. The CDR3 runs to 14 residues. The receptor comes from a man between 18 and 29 years old in good health and CMV-seropositive. The sequenced material came from PBMCs. This chain joins TRBV10-1 and TRBJ2-3; 8 nucleotides agree with TRBD1. Here the CDR3 reads CASSQGTGRDTQYF. CDR3 DNA sequence: TGCGCCAGCAGTCAAGGGACAGGACGAGATACGCAGTATTTT.